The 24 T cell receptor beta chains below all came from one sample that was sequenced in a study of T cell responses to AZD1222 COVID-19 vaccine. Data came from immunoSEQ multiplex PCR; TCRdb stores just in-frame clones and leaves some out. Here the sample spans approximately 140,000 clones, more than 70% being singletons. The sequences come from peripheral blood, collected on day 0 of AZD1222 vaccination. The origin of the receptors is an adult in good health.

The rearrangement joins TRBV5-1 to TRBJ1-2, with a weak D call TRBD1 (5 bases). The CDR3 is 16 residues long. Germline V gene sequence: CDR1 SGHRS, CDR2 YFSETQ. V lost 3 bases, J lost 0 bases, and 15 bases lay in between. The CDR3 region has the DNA TGCGCCAGCAGCTGGGGGGACCTAACTTCTAACTATGGCTACACCTTC. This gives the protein CASSWGDLTSNYGYTF.

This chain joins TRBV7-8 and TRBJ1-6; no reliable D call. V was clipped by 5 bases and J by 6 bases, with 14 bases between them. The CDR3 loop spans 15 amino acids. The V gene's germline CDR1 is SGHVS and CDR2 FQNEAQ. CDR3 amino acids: CASSRSGRTNSPLHF. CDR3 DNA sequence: TGTGCCAGCAGCCGATCCGGGAGGACTAATTCACCCCTCCACTTT.

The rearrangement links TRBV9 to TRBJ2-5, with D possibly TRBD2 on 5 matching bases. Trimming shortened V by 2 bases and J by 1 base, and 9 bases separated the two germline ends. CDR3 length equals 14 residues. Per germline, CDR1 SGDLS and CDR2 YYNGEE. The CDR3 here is CASSVSGSQETQYF. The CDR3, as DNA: TGTGCCAGCAGCGTGTCGGGATCCCAAGAGACCCAGTACTTC.

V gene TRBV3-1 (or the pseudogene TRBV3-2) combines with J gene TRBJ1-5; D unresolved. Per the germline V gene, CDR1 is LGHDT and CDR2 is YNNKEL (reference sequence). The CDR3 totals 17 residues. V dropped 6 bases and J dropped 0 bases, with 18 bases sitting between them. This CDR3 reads CASRRPIFRYSNQPQHF. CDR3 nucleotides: TGTGCCAGCAGGAGGCCTATCTTTCGCTATAGCAATCAGCCCCAGCATTTT.

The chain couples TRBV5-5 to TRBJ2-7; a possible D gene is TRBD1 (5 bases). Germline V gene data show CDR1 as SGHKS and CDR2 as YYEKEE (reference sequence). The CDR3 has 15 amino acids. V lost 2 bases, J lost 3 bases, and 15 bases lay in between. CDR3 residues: CASSLRRAGIYEQYF. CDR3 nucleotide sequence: TGTGCCAGCAGCTTAAGGAGAGCAGGGATCTACGAGCAGTACTTC.

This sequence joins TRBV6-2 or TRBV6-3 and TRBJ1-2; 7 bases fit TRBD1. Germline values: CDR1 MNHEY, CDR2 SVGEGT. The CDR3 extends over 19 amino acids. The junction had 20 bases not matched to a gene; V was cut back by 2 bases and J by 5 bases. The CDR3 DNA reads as TGTGCCAGCAGTTACCAACTGGGACAGAAGGAGAGCAGAGCGTATGGCTACACCTTC. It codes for CASSYQLGQKESRAYGYTF.

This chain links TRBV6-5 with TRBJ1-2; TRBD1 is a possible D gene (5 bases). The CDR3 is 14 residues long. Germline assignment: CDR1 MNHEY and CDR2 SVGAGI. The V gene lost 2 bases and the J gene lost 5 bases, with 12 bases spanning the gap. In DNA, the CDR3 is TGTGCCAGCAGTTACGGGGCAGGGCCTTATGGCTACACCTTC. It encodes CASSYGAGPYGYTF.

The CDR3, as DNA: TGTGCCAGCAGGAAATTAGCGGGGGCCTTATACAATGAGCAGTTCTTC. Translation: CASRKLAGALYNEQFF. V and J are TRBV11-2 and TRBJ2-1; 9 bases agree with TRBD2. Germline CDR1 and CDR2: SGHAT and FQNNGV. The CDR3 totals 16 residues. The V gene end was trimmed by 6 bases and the J gene end by 4 bases; junction bases not matched to a gene: 10.

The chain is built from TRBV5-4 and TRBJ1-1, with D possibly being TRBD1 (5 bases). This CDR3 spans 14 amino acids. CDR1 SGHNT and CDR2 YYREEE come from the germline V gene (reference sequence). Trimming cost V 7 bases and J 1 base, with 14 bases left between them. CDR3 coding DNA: TGTGCCAGCTCCCAGGGAGGCAGGAACACTGAAGCTTTCTTT. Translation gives CASSQGGRNTEAFF.

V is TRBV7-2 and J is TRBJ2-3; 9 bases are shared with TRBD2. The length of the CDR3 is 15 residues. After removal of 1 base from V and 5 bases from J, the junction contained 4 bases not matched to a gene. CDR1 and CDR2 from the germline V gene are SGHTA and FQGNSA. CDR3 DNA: TGTGCCAGCAGCTTAGGTTTACTAGCGGGAGATACGCAGTATTTT. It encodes CASSLGLLAGDTQYF.

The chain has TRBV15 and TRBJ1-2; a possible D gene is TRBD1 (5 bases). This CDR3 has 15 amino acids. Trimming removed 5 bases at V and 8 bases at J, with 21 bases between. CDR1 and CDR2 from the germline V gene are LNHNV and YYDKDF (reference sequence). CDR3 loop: CATSPRVGTEEGYTF. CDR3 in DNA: TGTGCCACCAGCCCGAGGGTGGGGACCGAAGAGGGCTACACCTTC.

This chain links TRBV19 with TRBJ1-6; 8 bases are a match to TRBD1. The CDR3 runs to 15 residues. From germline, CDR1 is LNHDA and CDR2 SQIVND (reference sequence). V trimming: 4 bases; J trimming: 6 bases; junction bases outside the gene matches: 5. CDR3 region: CASSTRQGRNSPLHF. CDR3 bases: TGTGCCAGTAGTACCCGACAGGGGCGTAATTCACCCCTCCACTTT.

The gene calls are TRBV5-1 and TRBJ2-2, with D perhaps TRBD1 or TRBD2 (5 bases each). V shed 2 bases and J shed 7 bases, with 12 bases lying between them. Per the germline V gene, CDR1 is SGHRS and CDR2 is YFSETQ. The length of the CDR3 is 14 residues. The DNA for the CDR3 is TGCGCCAGCAGCTTCAGTTGGGGGTTCGGGGAGCTGTTTTTT. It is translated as CASSFSWGFGELFF.

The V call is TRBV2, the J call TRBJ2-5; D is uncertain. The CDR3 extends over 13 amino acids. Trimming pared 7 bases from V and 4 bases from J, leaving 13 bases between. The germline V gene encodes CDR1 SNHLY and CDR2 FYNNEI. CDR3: CASIPDRRETQYF. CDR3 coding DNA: TGTGCCAGCATCCCGGACCGGAGAGAGACCCAGTACTTC.

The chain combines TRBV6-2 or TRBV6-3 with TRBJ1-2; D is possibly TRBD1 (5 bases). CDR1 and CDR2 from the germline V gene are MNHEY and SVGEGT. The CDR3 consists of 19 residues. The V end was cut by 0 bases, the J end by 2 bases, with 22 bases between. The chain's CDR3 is CASSYSILRGGRKNYGYTF. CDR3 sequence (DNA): TGTGCCAGCAGTTACTCGATCCTGCGTGGGGGACGAAAAAACTATGGCTACACCTTC.

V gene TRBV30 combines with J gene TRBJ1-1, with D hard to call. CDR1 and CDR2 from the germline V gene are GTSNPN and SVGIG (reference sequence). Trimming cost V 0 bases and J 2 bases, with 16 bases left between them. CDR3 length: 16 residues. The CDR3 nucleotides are TGTGCCTGGAGTGTAAAAGGGCAGGCGATAAACACTGAAGCTTTCTTT. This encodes CAWSVKGQAINTEAFF.

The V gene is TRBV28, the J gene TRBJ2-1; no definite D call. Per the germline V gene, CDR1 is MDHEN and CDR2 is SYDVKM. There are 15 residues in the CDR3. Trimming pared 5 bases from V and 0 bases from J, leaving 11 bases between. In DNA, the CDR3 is TGTGCCAGCAGTCCCCCTAGGAGCTCCTACAATGAGCAGTTCTTC. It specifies CASSPPRSSYNEQFF. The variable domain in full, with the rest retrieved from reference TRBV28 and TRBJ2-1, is DVKVTQSSRYLVKRTGEKVFLECVQDMDHENMFWYRQDPGLGLRLIYFSYDVKMKEKGDIPEGYSVSREKKERFSLILESASTNQTSMYLCASSPPRSSYNEQFFGPGTRLTVL.

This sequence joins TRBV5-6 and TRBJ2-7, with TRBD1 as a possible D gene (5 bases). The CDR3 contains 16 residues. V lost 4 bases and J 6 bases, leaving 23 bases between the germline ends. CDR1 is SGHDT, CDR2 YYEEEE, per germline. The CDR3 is CASSPNFQGSASEQYF. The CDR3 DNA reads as TGTGCCAGCAGCCCGAATTTCCAGGGTTCAGCGTCCGAGCAGTACTTC.

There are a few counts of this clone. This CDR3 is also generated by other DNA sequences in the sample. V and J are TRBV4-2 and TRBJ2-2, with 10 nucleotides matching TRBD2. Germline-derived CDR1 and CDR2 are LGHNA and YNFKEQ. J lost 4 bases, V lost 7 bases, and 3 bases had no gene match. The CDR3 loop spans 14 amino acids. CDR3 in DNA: TGTGCCAGCACTAGCGGGAGAGTCACCGGGGAGCTGTTTTTT. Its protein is CASTSGRVTGELFF.

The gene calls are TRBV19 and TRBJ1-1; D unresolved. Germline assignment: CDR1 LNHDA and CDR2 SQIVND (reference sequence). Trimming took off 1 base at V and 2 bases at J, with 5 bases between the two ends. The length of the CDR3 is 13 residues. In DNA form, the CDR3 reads TGTGCCAGTAGTATAGGATCCAACACTGAAGCTTTCTTT. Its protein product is CASSIGSNTEAFF.

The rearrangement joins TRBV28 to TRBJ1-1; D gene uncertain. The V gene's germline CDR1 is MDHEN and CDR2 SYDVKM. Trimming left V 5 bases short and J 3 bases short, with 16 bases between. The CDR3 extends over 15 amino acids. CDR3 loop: CASSLHTKRYTEAFF. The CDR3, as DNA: TGTGCCAGCAGTCTCCACACCAAACGATACACTGAAGCTTTCTTT.

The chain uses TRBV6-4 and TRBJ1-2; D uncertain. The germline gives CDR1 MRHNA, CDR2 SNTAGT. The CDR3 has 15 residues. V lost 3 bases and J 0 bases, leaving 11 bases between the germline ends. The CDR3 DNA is TGTGCCAGCAGTGAAAGCCCTACAGCTAACTATGGCTACACCTTC. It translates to CASSESPTANYGYTF.

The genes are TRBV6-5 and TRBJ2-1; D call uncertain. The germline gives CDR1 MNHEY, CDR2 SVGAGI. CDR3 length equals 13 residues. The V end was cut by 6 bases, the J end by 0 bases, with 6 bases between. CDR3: CASSWSSYNEQFF. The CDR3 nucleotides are TGTGCCAGCAGCTGGAGCTCCTACAATGAGCAGTTCTTC.

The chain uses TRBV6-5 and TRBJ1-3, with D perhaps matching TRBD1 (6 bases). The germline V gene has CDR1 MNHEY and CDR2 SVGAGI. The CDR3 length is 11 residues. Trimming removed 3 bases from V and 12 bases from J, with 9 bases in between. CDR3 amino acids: CASSYQGIIYF. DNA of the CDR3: TGTGCCAGCAGTTATCAGGGGATCATATATTTT.